This record concerns one TCR beta chain sequence. Its antigen is not identified. The germline gives CDR1 SGHDT, CDR2 YYEEEE. V was trimmed by 7 bases and J by 0 bases, leaving 14 bases between them. The CDR3 totals 14 residues. The source of the sample is a study of CD8 T cells in Susac syndrome. An input of roughly 0.45 to 1 ug of RNA was subjected to reverse transcription using random hexamers. It was immunoSEQ multiplex PCR that amplified TCR beta CDR3 across 54 Vbeta and 13 Jbeta. TCRdb re-called the immunoSEQ multiplex PCR reads through MiXCR, storing one row per CDR3 protein. There are about 130,000 distinct CDR3 sequences in the sample; around 91% occur only once, and approximately 0.24% lies in the top ten. From blood CD8+ and CD4+ T cells, the TCR beta chain was sequenced. TEMRA cells were enriched by FACS, and CD4+ and CD8+ T cells were negatively isolated. Points from the study as a whole: An acknowledgment was made by the study that its TCR sequencing and HLA analysis involved relatively few individuals.

The chain links TRBV5-6 to TRBJ2-7, with D perhaps matching TRBD1 (5 bases). Sequenced: CD8+ T cells from PBMCs. This receptor was identified in a human donor with multiple sclerosis. The CDR3 is CASGPGRDSYEQYF. CDR3 nucleotide sequence: TGTGCCAGCGGGCCGGGCAGGGACTCCTACGAGCAGTACTTC.